Listed below are T cell receptor beta chains from one sample, sequenced in a study of T cells in localized non-small cell lung cancer. Sequenced by immunoSEQ multiplex PCR; TCRdb stores in-frame clones only, minus some. The table records 35,000 to 40,000 clones, approximately 92% of them present only once. The sequencing used peripheral blood, collected before any cancer treatment. The receptor set was obtained from a female donor of 60 years or more with stage I lung adenocarcinoma. The CDR3 runs from the conserved cysteine through the conserved F or W. A D gene is named only where the DNA matches it firmly. Expanded clones are given a class, and other clones once, few, many or no size at all.

j_gene: TRBJ2-3; v_gene: TRBV4-1; d_gene: -; abundance: once; CDR3nt: TGCGCCAGCAGCCAAGATCCAATTGTAAATTTCCAACCCGCGCAGTATTTT; CDR3aa: CASSQDPIVNFQPAQYF
j_gene: TRBJ1-5; v_gene: TRBV28; d_gene: -; abundance: -; CDR3nt: TGTGCCAGCAGTTGGTCGGCGGGAAGGCAGCCCCAGCATTTT; CDR3aa: CASSWSAGRQPQHF
j_gene: TRBJ2-5; v_gene: TRBV7-7; d_gene: TRBD2; abundance: -; CDR3nt: TGTGCTAGCAGTCCGACTAGCGGGGCCCAGTACTTC; CDR3aa: CASSPTSGAQYF
j_gene: TRBJ1-5; v_gene: TRBV29-1; d_gene: TRBD1; abundance: once; CDR3nt: TGCAGCGTTGAAGCCCCTCGGACAGGAATGGAACATCAGCCCCAGCATTTT; CDR3aa: CSVEAPRTGMEHQPQHF
j_gene: TRBJ2-5; v_gene: TRBV4-1; d_gene: TRBD2; abundance: -; CDR3nt: TGCGCCAGCAGCCCCGGGAGGGGCCTCCAAGAGACCCAGTACTTC; CDR3aa: CASSPGRGLQETQYF
j_gene: TRBJ1-5; v_gene: TRBV19; d_gene: TRBD1; abundance: -; CDR3nt: TGTGCCAGTAGTCGGAACCGGGACAGCGTTACCCTCGGTCAGCCCCAGCATTTT; CDR3aa: CASSRNRDSVTLGQPQHF
j_gene: TRBJ2-2; v_gene: TRBV7-8; d_gene: TRBD1; abundance: -; CDR3nt: TGTGCCAGCAGCCATTTCACAGGGGGCACTAACACCGGGGAGCTGTTTTTT; CDR3aa: CASSHFTGGTNTGELFF
j_gene: TRBJ2-1; v_gene: TRBV19; d_gene: TRBD1; abundance: -; CDR3nt: TGTGCCAGTGCTAGGACAGGGGTGAATAATGAGCAGTTCTTC; CDR3aa: CASARTGVNNEQFF
j_gene: TRBJ2-7; v_gene: TRBV5-1; d_gene: TRBD1; abundance: once; CDR3nt: TGCGCCAGCAGCTTGGAAACAGGGGGTACGGTCTCCTACGAGCAGTACTTC; CDR3aa: CASSLETGGTVSYEQYF
j_gene: TRBJ2-1; v_gene: TRBV9; d_gene: TRBD2; abundance: -; CDR3nt: TGTGCCAGCAGCCTTAGACTAGCGGGGGGCCCATACTCCTACAATGAGCAGTTCTTC; CDR3aa: CASSLRLAGGPYSYNEQFF
j_gene: TRBJ2-4; v_gene: TRBV4-1; d_gene: TRBD1; abundance: -; CDR3nt: TGCGCCAGCAGCCAACAATGGGGACAGGGTGTAACCAAAAACATTCAGTACTTC; CDR3aa: CASSQQWGQGVTKNIQYF
j_gene: TRBJ1-4; v_gene: TRBV28; d_gene: -; abundance: -; CDR3nt: TGTGCCAGCAGTTATGAACTTCGTCAAGAAAAACTGTTTTTT; CDR3aa: CASSYELRQEKLFF
j_gene: TRBJ1-6; v_gene: TRBV28; d_gene: -; abundance: -; CDR3nt: TGTGCCAGCAACGGTTCACCCCTCCACTTT; CDR3aa: CASNGSPLHF
j_gene: TRBJ1-1; v_gene: TRBV27; d_gene: -; abundance: -; CDR3nt: TGTGCCAGCAGTTTTAATCAGGGCCGAGTTTTCTTT; CDR3aa: CASSFNQGRVFF
j_gene: TRBJ2-2; v_gene: TRBV7-9; d_gene: TRBD1; abundance: once; CDR3nt: TGTGCCAGCAGCTTATATCGGACAGGGAACACCGGGGAGCTGTTTTTT; CDR3aa: CASSLYRTGNTGELFF
j_gene: TRBJ1-5; v_gene: TRBV7-9; d_gene: -; abundance: -; CDR3nt: TGTGCCAGCAGCCGAGGGGGGGTGGAGTATCAGCCCCAGCATTTT; CDR3aa: CASSRGGVEYQPQHF
j_gene: TRBJ1-5; v_gene: TRBV23-1; d_gene: -; abundance: few; CDR3nt: TGCGCCAGCAGCCACAGGTTCTCACGCAATCAGCCCCAGCATTTT; CDR3aa: CASSHRFSRNQPQHF
j_gene: TRBJ1-2; v_gene: TRBV9; d_gene: -; abundance: -; CDR3nt: TGTGCCAGCAGCGTAGGCGGGGGTCGTGGCTACACCTTC; CDR3aa: CASSVGGGRGYTF
j_gene: TRBJ2-5; v_gene: TRBV6-6; d_gene: TRBD1; abundance: -; CDR3nt: TGTGCCAGCAGTTGGATCCAGGGGGCCGGAGAGACCCAGTACTTC; CDR3aa: CASSWIQGAGETQYF
j_gene: TRBJ1-2; v_gene: TRBV18; d_gene: TRBD1; abundance: -; CDR3nt: TGTGCCAGCTCACCCTATGACAGGGCCCATGGCTACACCTTC; CDR3aa: CASSPYDRAHGYTF
j_gene: TRBJ1-2; v_gene: TRBV5-1; d_gene: -; abundance: -; CDR3nt: TGCGCCAGCAGCTACGATAGAACAAGTTATGGCTACACCTTC; CDR3aa: CASSYDRTSYGYTF
j_gene: TRBJ1-1; v_gene: TRBV12-5; d_gene: -; abundance: -; CDR3nt: TGTGCTAGTGGTTTTCAGGAGAACACTGAAGCTTTCTTT; CDR3aa: CASGFQENTEAFF
j_gene: TRBJ1-3; v_gene: TRBV7-9; d_gene: -; abundance: -; CDR3nt: TGTGCCAGCGGCCCTTGGGGCTGGCAGGGCCAGAACACCATATATTTT; CDR3aa: CASGPWGWQGQNTIYF
j_gene: TRBJ1-1; v_gene: TRBV6-5; d_gene: -; abundance: -; CDR3nt: TGTGCCAGCAGCCCGGGGGGGAAGCCTGAAGCTTTCTTT; CDR3aa: CASSPGGKPEAFF
j_gene: TRBJ2-5; v_gene: TRBV18; d_gene: -; abundance: -; CDR3nt: TGTGCCAGCTCGGAGTCTCAAGAGACCCAGTACTTC; CDR3aa: CASSESQETQYF
j_gene: TRBJ1-1; v_gene: TRBV7-9; d_gene: -; abundance: once; CDR3nt: TGTGCCAGCAGCTCTACGGAGAACACTGAAGCTTTCTTT; CDR3aa: CASSSTENTEAFF
j_gene: TRBJ2-7; v_gene: TRBV6-1; d_gene: -; abundance: -; CDR3nt: TGTGCCAGCAGTGTTATGGGGATCGAGCAGTACTTC; CDR3aa: CASSVMGIEQYF
j_gene: TRBJ1-5; v_gene: TRBV19; d_gene: -; abundance: -; CDR3nt: TGTGCCAGTAGTCGGGGGGAATGGGTCAATCAGCCCCAGCATTTT; CDR3aa: CASSRGEWVNQPQHF
j_gene: TRBJ2-1; v_gene: TRBV11-2; d_gene: TRBD2; abundance: -; CDR3nt: TGTGCCAGCAGCTTAGGGAAACTAGCGGGGGGGCACTACAATGAGCAGTTCTTC; CDR3aa: CASSLGKLAGGHYNEQFF